This T cell receptor (beta chain) was recovered during a study of blood T cell repertoires in COVID-19. The data were produced by immunoSEQ multiplex PCR, yet TCRdb's version contains in-frame clones alone and is incomplete. There are under 300,000 clones in the sample; more than 80% occur only once, and around 2.2% lies in the top ten. The ends were cut back, 6 bases at V and 2 bases at J, with 13 bases in the middle. CDR1 is MNHEY and CDR2 is SVGAGI in the germline V gene. The CDR3 consists of 14 residues. Material: peripheral blood. The J gene is TRBJ1-1, the V gene TRBV6-5, with D tentatively TRBD1 (6 bases). The TCR comes from a man aged 30 to 45 who had recovered from COVID-19. The CDR3 nucleotides are TGTGCCAGCAGACTTGACAGGCCTAACACTGAAGCTTTCTTT. It yields the protein CASRLDRPNTEAFF.